Following are 2 T cell receptor beta chains from one sample sequenced in a study of cytomegalovirus exposure and HLA in healthy donors. This PCR relied on a set of 60 Vbeta primers and 13 Jbeta primers. Produced via immunoSEQ multiplex PCR; TCRdb's table is partial and in-frame only. Here the sample spans over 75,000 clones, around four fifths being singletons. The sample taken for sequencing was PBMCs. These receptors originate from a man aged 50-59 years in good health and CMV-seropositive.

The chain carries TRBV9 and TRBJ2-1, with 7 bases matching TRBD2. Germline lookup yields CDR1 SGDLS and CDR2 YYNGEE. This CDR3 has 14 amino acids. V gave up 1 base and J gave up 7 bases; unmatched junction bases: 5. CDR3 sequence reads: CASSVMSGGNEQFF. In nucleotides, the CDR3 is TGTGCCAGCAGCGTAATGTCGGGGGGAAATGAGCAGTTCTTC.

The chain's CDR3 is CASSPQNTEAFF. The CDR3 DNA reads TGTGCCAGCAGCCCACAGAACACTGAAGCTTTCTTT. This chain joins TRBV6-5 and TRBJ1-1; D unresolved. In germline, CDR1 is MNHEY, CDR2 SVGAGI. The CDR3 spans 12 residues. Trimming removed 6 bases at V and 1 base at J, with 6 bases between.